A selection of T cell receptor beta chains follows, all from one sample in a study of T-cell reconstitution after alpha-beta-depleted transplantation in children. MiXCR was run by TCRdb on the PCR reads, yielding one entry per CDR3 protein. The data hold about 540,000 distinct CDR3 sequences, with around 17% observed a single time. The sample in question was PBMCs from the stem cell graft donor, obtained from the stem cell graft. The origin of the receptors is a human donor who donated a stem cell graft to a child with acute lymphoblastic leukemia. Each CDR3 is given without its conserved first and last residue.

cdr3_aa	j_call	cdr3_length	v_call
ASSRQALYNEQF	TRBJ2-1	12	TRBV27
ASSWTGGLGSGNTIY	TRBJ1-3	15	TRBV6-5
ASSAGRLPGNTIY	TRBJ1-3	13	TRBV13
ASSFLGGRALGNEQF	TRBJ2-1	15	TRBV12-3/TRBV12-4
ASSLSEETQY	TRBJ2-5	10	TRBV5-1
ASSQPRSGRTYEQY	TRBJ2-7	14	TRBV14
ASSMAGINEQF	TRBJ2-1	11	TRBV19
ASSSGPPSYYEQY	TRBJ2-7	13	TRBV7-8
SVEIPSSGNTIY	TRBJ1-3	12	TRBV29-1
AWVTGGMGDTEAF	TRBJ1-1	13	TRBV30
ASSLSKGLAVSYEQY	TRBJ2-7	15	TRBV18
ASRRVSANTGELF	TRBJ2-2	13	TRBV5-1
ASSPGGGYGAF	TRBJ1-1	11	TRBV5-6
ASRAPARTGELF	TRBJ2-2	12	TRBV7-2
ASSYVSGGDEQY	TRBJ2-7	12	TRBV6-5
ASSLARDYEQY	TRBJ2-7	11	TRBV5-1
AISEFYEQY	TRBJ2-7	9	TRBV10-3
ASSQDDAGFRETQY	TRBJ2-5	14	TRBV4-1
ASESLAGPTYEQY	TRBJ2-7	13	TRBV2
ASSPRPGAEEQY	TRBJ2-7	12	TRBV18
ASSLFPGSRDEQF	TRBJ2-1	13	TRBV7-2
SAQDSGRGEDTQY	TRBJ2-3	13	TRBV20-1
ASSADRLGTEAF	TRBJ1-1	12	TRBV6-1
SIGRDRRNQPQH	TRBJ1-5	12	TRBV20-1
SVWSSGYNEQF	TRBJ2-1	11	TRBV29-1
SAFFDRSDQPQH	TRBJ1-5	12	TRBV20-1
ASSFERTTYNEQF	TRBJ2-1	13	TRBV7-8
AINGGQSKDTQY	TRBJ2-3	12	TRBV10-3
ATSDFRKSNTGELF	TRBJ2-2	14	TRBV24-1
ASSPGSRAYNEQF	TRBJ2-1	13	TRBV5-1
SVGGPQSNYEQY	TRBJ2-7	12	TRBV29-1
ASSELTGGQETQY	TRBJ2-5	13	TRBV25-1
SARVPALNTEAF	TRBJ1-1	12	TRBV20-1
ASSSLGPGNEKLF	TRBJ1-4	13	TRBV5-1
ATSRDHRGDNIQY	TRBJ2-4	13	TRBV15
ASSPDRLAAQY	TRBJ2-3	11	TRBV5-1
ATSDLGDRGSYEQY	TRBJ2-7	14	TRBV24-1
SAYRGWNTEAF	TRBJ1-1	11	TRBV29-1
SVEGQISNTGELF	TRBJ2-2	13	TRBV29-1
ASTTYHNEQF	TRBJ2-1	10	TRBV12-3/TRBV12-4
ASSLLGPNTEAF	TRBJ1-1	12	TRBV12-3/TRBV12-4
AWKREAGGGSEQF	TRBJ2-1	13	TRBV30
SARDVTYEQY	TRBJ2-7	10	TRBV20-1
ASSERKKLNEQF	TRBJ2-1	12	TRBV2
ASSFTGDGMDEQF	TRBJ2-1	13	TRBV7-9
ATLQSSGAYEQY	TRBJ2-7	12	TRBV10-3
SASHRGLSPIKPQH	TRBJ1-5	14	TRBV20-1
AIRRGGKDTDTQY	TRBJ2-3	13	TRBV10-3
SAGTGAYEQY	TRBJ2-7	10	TRBV20-1
SVEFSEQGNFYEQY	TRBJ2-7	14	TRBV29-1
ASSQPGTGGPYEQY	TRBJ2-7	14	TRBV3-1
SARQKGRIQETQY	TRBJ2-5	13	TRBV20-1
ASSPRDQSSYEQY	TRBJ2-7	13	TRBV12-3/TRBV12-4
ASSQDKLRTWAKNIQY	TRBJ2-4	16	TRBV3-1
ASRTQGARGKLF	TRBJ1-4	12	TRBV6-1